These 2 T cell receptor beta chains were all obtained from the same sample, sequenced in a study of cytomegalovirus exposure and HLA in healthy donors. PCR primers comprised 60 Vbeta and 13 Jbeta primers. Produced via immunoSEQ multiplex PCR; TCRdb's table is partial and in-frame only. The table has 110,000 or so clones, 74% seen once. Sequencing was done on a sample of PBMCs. Every receptor here comes from a woman aged 45-60 years in good health and CMV-seropositive.

The chain joins TRBV5-6 to TRBJ1-2; 7 bases map to TRBD1. The V gene's germline CDR1 is SGHDT and CDR2 YYEEEE. The CDR3 is 13 amino acids. Trimming took 5 bases from V and 6 from J; bases not matched to a gene: 7. The CDR3 is CASRARQGDGYTF. The DNA of the CDR3 is TGTGCCAGCAGGGCCCGACAGGGTGATGGCTACACCTTC.

This sequence joins TRBV19 and TRBJ2-3, with 13 bases that match TRBD2. CDR1 is LNHDA, CDR2 SQIVND, per germline (reference sequence). The CDR3 is 15 amino acids. With V trimmed by 7 bases and J by 6 bases, 7 bases remained unmatched. This CDR3 is CASTGTSGTSDTQYF. The DNA of the CDR3 is TGTGCCAGTACTGGGACTAGCGGGACGTCGGATACGCAGTATTTT.